The sequence of this T cell receptor beta chain was determined in a study of cytotoxic CD8 clonotypes in ibrutinib-treated CLL. Study overall: Across the patients, roughly 10 were relapsed/refractory, some 14 treatment-naive and 17 to 18 IGHV unmutated. Averaging across samples gave around 260,000 productive templates and tens of thousands of productive rearrangements.

For TCR beta libraries, approximately 2 micrograms of genomic DNA were obtained from cryopreserved PBMCs. Whole-study findings and limits: While tracking circulating CD8+ T-cell counts, baseline clonality exceeded that of age-matched healthy donors.

Germline trimming cut 4 bases from V and 8 bases from J; bases unmatched to any gene: 10. Germline lookup yields CDR1 MNHEY and CDR2 SVGAGI. This CDR3 region has 15 residues. Libraries were prepared by immunoSEQ multiplex PCR; TCRdb keeps only in-frame clonotypes and omits some of them. This sample has 100,000 to 150,000 clones, with 70% to 90% found just once. Notes on this clone: Its antigen is still unknown.

V usage is TRBV6-5 and J usage is TRBJ2-3; TRBD1 matches 9 bases. The sequence derives from a human donor with chronic lymphocytic leukemia. The sequencing used PBMCs, collected after 24 months of ibrutinib treatment. The chain's CDR3 is CASSSGGQGGGTQYF. In nucleotides, the CDR3 is TGTGCCAGCAGTTCGGGGGGACAGGGCGGAGGTACGCAGTATTTT.